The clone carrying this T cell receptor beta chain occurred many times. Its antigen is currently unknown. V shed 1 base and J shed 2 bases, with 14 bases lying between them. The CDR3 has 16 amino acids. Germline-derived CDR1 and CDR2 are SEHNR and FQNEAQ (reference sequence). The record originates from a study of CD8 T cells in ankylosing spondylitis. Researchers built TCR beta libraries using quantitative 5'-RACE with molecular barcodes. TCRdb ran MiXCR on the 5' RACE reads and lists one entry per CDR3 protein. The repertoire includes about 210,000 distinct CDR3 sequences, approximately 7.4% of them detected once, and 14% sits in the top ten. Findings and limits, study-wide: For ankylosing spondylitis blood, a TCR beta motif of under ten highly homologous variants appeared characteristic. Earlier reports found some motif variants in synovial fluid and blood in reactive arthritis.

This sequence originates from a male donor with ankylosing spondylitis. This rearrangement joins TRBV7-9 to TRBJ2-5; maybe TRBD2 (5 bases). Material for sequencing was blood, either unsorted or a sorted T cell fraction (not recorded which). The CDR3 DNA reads TGTGCCAGCAGCTTAGGAGAAGGTCGGGGTCAAGAGACCCAGTACTTC. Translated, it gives CASSLGEGRGQETQYF.